The 19 T cell receptor beta chains listed next were all sequenced from one sample in a study of post-analysis software for immune sequencing data. General study findings and limits: Five or six TRBV segments were more frequent in patients than controls; TRBV5-6, TRBV5-1 and TRBV20-1 belonged to this group.

Sequencing libraries made from TCR beta cDNA carried unique molecular identifiers. TCRdb reprocessed the PCR reads with MiXCR, giving one entry per CDR3 protein. The table includes roughly 400,000 distinct CDR3 sequences, approximately 39% detected once. The antigens of these receptors remain unknown. Material: blood. Receptors originate from a girl between 2 and 10 years old with multiple sclerosis.

The chain carries TRBV11-2 and TRBJ2-7; no reliable D call. The end of the DNA aligns better with TRBJ2-5, so the J call may be wrong. This CDR3 spans 15 amino acids. Per germline, CDR1 SGHAT and CDR2 FQNNGV. For the CDR3, the DNA is TGTGCCAGCAACACCTGGGATGGAGTGCGAGGGACCCAGTACTTC. Its translation is CASNTWDGVRGTQYF.

The rearrangement joins TRBV6-2 or TRBV6-3 to TRBJ2-5; 13 nucleotides line up with TRBD2. The junction had 5 bases not matched to a gene; V was cut back by 5 bases and J by 5 bases. The CDR3 sequence is 15 residues long. Germline assignment: CDR1 MNHEY and CDR2 SVGEGT. The CDR3 sequence: CASSQTSGGFETQYF. In DNA, the CDR3 is TGTGCCAGCAGTCAGACTAGCGGGGGGTTTGAGACCCAGTACTTC.

The CDR3: CASSYQLAGRHEQYF. CDR3 bases: TGTGCCAGCAGTTATCAACTAGCGGGACGTCACGAGCAGTACTTC. This sequence joins TRBV6-6 and TRBJ2-5, with TRBD2 identical over 10 bases. The J call may be incorrect, as the DNA end agrees better with TRBJ2-7. The CDR3 is 15 residues long. Germline CDR1 is MNHNY and CDR2 is SVGAGI (reference sequence).

The CDR3: CSAREVRKQETQYF. The CDR3 DNA follows: TGCAGTGCTAGGGAGGTGCGGAAGCAAGAGACCCAGTACTTC. The V gene is TRBV20-1, the J gene TRBJ2-5; maybe TRBD2 (5 bases). Germline V CDR1 and CDR2: DFQATT, SNEGSKA (reference sequence). There are 14 residues in the CDR3. Trimming stripped 3 bases from V and 2 bases from J, with 13 bases between.

The CDR3 here is CSVEVAGEQETQYF. CDR3 coding DNA: TGCAGCGTTGAAGTAGCGGGGGAACAAGAGACCCAGTACTTC. The chain employs TRBV29-1 and TRBJ2-5; 9 bases match TRBD2. Germline loops: CDR1 SQVTM, CDR2 ANQGSEA. The length of the CDR3 is 14 residues. Germline trimming cut 1 base from V and 2 bases from J; bases unmatched to any gene: 2. The variable domain in full, completed from reference TRBV29-1 and TRBJ2-5, reads SAVISQKPSRDICQRGTSLTIQCQVDSQVTMMFWYRQQPGQSLTLIATANQGSEATYESGFVIDKFPISRPNLTFSTLTVSNMSPEDSSIYLCSVEVAGEQETQYFGPGTRLLVL.

This clonotype was seen more than once but under ten times. V is TRBV7-9 and J is TRBJ1-5, with D uncertain. The length of the CDR3 is 13 residues. Germline V gene sequence: CDR1 SEHNR, CDR2 FQNEAQ (reference sequence). Trimming cost V 1 base and J 4 bases, with 5 bases left between them. This CDR3 reads CASSLVENQPQHF. Written as DNA, the CDR3 is TGTGCCAGCAGCTTAGTGGAAAATCAGCCCCAGCATTTT.

The chain couples TRBV7-9 to TRBJ2-7; TRBD2 agrees at 10 bases. The CDR3 runs to 15 residues. Per the germline V gene, CDR1 is SEHNR and CDR2 is FQNEAQ (reference sequence). Trimming at V came to 1 base and at J to 3 bases, leaving 3 bases not matched to a gene. The CDR3 nucleotides read TGTGCCAGCAGCTTAGTTCCTAGCGGGAGCTACGAGCAGTACTTC. Its translation is CASSLVPSGSYEQYF.

This clonotype has just a few counts. The chain is built from TRBV28 and TRBJ2-7; D might be TRBD1 (5 bases). The CDR3 has 15 amino acids. V dropped 1 base and J dropped 1 base, with 11 bases sitting between them. Per germline, CDR1 MDHEN and CDR2 SYDVKM. CDR3 amino acids: CASSLSGMGSYEQYF. CDR3 bases: TGTGCCAGCAGTTTATCAGGGATGGGATCCTACGAGCAGTACTTC.

This clonotype has a handful of counts. The DNA of the CDR3 is TGTGCCACCGGCACAGATACGCAGTATTTT. Residues: CATGTDTQYF. V gene TRBV7-9 combines with J gene TRBJ2-3; D gene ambiguous. The CDR3 covers 10 residues. Per germline, CDR1 SEHNR and CDR2 FQNEAQ (reference sequence). Trimming stripped 10 bases from V and 1 base from J, with 3 bases between.

The genes are TRBV6-5 and TRBJ2-5, with 8 positions matching TRBD2. The V gene end was trimmed by 1 base and the J gene end by 2 bases; junction bases not matched to a gene: 6. The CDR3 sequence is 16 residues long. Germline CDR1 is MNHEY and CDR2 is SVGAGI. CDR3 loop: CASSYWSGGGQETQYF. DNA for the CDR3: TGTGCCAGCAGTTACTGGAGCGGCGGGGGGCAAGAGACCCAGTACTTC.

V and J are TRBV15 and TRBJ2-3; the match to TRBD1 covers 9 bases. Germline CDR1 and CDR2: LNHNV and YYDKDF (reference sequence). The CDR3 consists of 15 residues. V dropped 8 bases and J dropped 4; count of bases not matched to a gene: 10. The CDR3 region is CATSSRDRAADTQYF. The CDR3 DNA is TGTGCCACCTCCTCCCGGGACAGGGCGGCAGATACGCAGTATTTT. The variable domain in full, with the rest retrieved from reference TRBV15 and TRBJ2-3, is DAMVIQNPRYQVTQFGKPVTLSCSQTLNHNVMYWYQQKSSQAPKLLFHYYDKDFNNEADTPDNFQSRRPNTSFCFLDIRSPGLGDTAMYLCATSSRDRAADTQYFGPGTRLTVL.

V and J are TRBV11-2 and TRBJ2-1; tentatively, D is TRBD2 (6 bases). Germline V CDR1 and CDR2: SGHAT, FQNNGV. Trimming took off 2 bases at V and 8 bases at J, with 10 bases between the two ends. The CDR3 is 13 amino acids. CDR3 DNA sequence: TGTGCCAGCAGCTTATCCGGGAGCCATGAGCAGTTCTTC. Translated: CASSLSGSHEQFF.

This chain joins TRBV5-1 and TRBJ1-1, with D possibly being TRBD1 (6 bases). Between the trimmed V and J ends, which lost 3 bases and 7 bases, there was a span of 13 bases. The CDR3 contains 13 residues. Germline CDR1 reads SGHRS; CDR2 reads YFSETQ. CDR3 region: CASSYGGADEAFF. CDR3 coding DNA: TGCGCCAGCAGCTATGGGGGGGCGGATGAAGCTTTCTTT.

This clonotype was seen a handful of times. The chain is built from TRBV20-1 and TRBJ1-4, with D uncertain. CDR1 DFQATT and CDR2 SNEGSKA come from the germline V gene (reference sequence). The CDR3 runs to 15 residues. Trimming took 0 bases from V and 0 from J, leaving 8 bases between them. CDR3: CSARDLGATNEKLFF. In DNA, the CDR3 is TGCAGTGCTAGAGATCTTGGGGCAACTAATGAAAAACTGTTTTTT.

The chain uses TRBV5-4 and TRBJ2-5, with 7 nucleotides matching TRBD1. Trimming took 3 bases from V and 1 from J; bases not matched to a gene: 6. This CDR3 is built from 15 residues. Per the germline V gene, CDR1 is SGHNT and CDR2 is YYREEE (reference sequence). The CDR3: CASSWMTGPQETQYF. DNA for the CDR3: TGTGCCAGCAGCTGGATGACAGGGCCCCAAGAGACCCAGTACTTC.

This clonotype was detected only a few times. The chain employs TRBV28 and TRBJ2-7; TRBD2 matches at 9 bases. The CDR3 runs 15 residues. Germline assignment: CDR1 MDHEN and CDR2 SYDVKM. The CDR3 DNA reads as TGTGTCGCGCGTGCGGGAGGGCCCGTCGGGGTGGAGCAGTACTTC. The encoded protein is CVARAGGPVGVEQYF. Full variable domain (missing parts from reference TRBV28 and TRBJ2-7): DVKVTQSSRYLVKRTGEKVFLECVQDMDHENMFWYRQDPGLGLRLIYFSYDVKMKEKGDIPEGYSVSREKKERFSLILESASTNQTSMYLCVARAGGPVGVEQYFGPGTRLTVT.

The chain links TRBV7-8 to TRBJ2-1; a weak D match, TRBD1 (5 bases). The V and J ends lost 5 bases and 2 bases respectively, with 16 bases between them. This CDR3 region has 16 residues. CDR1 is SGHVS and CDR2 is FQNEAQ in the germline V gene. DNA of the CDR3: TGTGCCAGCAGCCCCTATAATCAGGGCCCCTACAATGAGCAGTTCTTC. This gives the protein CASSPYNQGPYNEQFF.

The chain joins TRBV20-1 to TRBJ1-5, with D possibly TRBD1 on 5 matching bases. Germline assignment: CDR1 DFQATT and CDR2 SNEGSKA (reference sequence). V lost 6 bases and J 7 bases, leaving 22 bases between the germline ends. The CDR3 length is 15 residues. CDR3 residues: CSAGRGASIPQPQHF. CDR3 bases: TGCAGTGCCGGGAGGGGCGCGTCGATCCCGCAGCCCCAGCATTTT.

Only a few counts were recorded for this clonotype. This could be a read error, since a much larger clone is one nucleotide away. The J gene is TRBJ2-7, the V gene TRBV20-1, with D perhaps TRBD1 (6 bases). V was shortened by 3 bases and J by 4 bases, with 13 bases between the two germline ends. This CDR3 spans 13 amino acids. CDR1 is DFQATT, CDR2 SNEGSKA, per germline (reference sequence). CDR3 DNA sequence: TGCAGTGCTAGGGCTCGGGACACATACGAGCAGTACTTC. As protein: CSARARDTYEQYF.